This T cell receptor (beta chain) was observed in a study of prognosis after radiotherapy for stage I lung cancer. In the study overall: With roughly 13 men and roughly 6 women, the cohort's median age was approximately 74 years, range roughly 53–84.

Germline CDR1 and CDR2: SQVTM and ANQGSEA. V gave up 4 bases and J gave up 1 base; unmatched junction bases: 11. The CDR3 loop spans 16 amino acids. Multiplex PCR in two rounds served to amplify TCR beta CDR3 from genomic DNA. First-round PCR employed TRBV- and TRBJ-specific primers for each gene. From the multiplex PCR reads, TCRdb called clonotypes with MiXCR, one entry per CDR3 protein. This sample carries about 17,000 distinct CDR3 sequences, about 40% of them seen once, and the ten largest clones take roughly two fifths. Many counts were recorded for this clonotype. The TCR comes from a donor aged 50 or older with non-small cell lung cancer. The chain employs TRBV29-1 and TRBJ2-7; TRBD2 aligns across 9 bases. The source was PBMCs, collected before or after stereotactic body radiation therapy (not recorded which). This CDR3 reads CSVGPSSGGRSYEQYF. In nucleotides, the CDR3 is TGCAGCGTTGGTCCCAGTAGCGGGGGCAGATCCTACGAGCAGTACTTC.